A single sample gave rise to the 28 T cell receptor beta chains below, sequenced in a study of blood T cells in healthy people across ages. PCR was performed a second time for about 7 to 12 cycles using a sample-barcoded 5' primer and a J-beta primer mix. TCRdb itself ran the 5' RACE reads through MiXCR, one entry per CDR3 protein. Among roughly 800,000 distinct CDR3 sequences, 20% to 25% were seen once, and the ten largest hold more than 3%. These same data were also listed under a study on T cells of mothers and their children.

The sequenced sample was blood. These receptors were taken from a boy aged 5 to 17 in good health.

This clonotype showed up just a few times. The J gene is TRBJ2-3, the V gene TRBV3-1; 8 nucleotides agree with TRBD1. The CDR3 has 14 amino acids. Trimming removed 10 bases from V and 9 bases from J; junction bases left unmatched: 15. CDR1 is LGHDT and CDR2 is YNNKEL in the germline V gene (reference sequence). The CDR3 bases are TGTGCCACCGGGACAGGCCGATTTTTGGACACGCAGTATTTT. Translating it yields CATGTGRFLDTQYF.

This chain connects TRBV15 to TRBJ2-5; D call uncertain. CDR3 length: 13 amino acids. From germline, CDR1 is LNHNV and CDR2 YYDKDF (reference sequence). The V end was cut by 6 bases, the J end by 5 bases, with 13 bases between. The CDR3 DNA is TGTGCCACCAGTCCTGAGGTTGGCGAGACCCAGTACTTC. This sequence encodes CATSPEVGETQYF.

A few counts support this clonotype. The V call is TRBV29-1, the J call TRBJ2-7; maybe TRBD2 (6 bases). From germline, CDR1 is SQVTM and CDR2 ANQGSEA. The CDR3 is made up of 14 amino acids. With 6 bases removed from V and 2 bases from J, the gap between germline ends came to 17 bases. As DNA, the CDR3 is TGCAGCGTCCGAAGGTCGACTAGGGCCTACGAGCAGTACTTC. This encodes CSVRRSTRAYEQYF.

In nucleotides, the CDR3 is TGCAGTGCCCCCGTGGGACTGATTAATGAAAAACTGTTTTTT. It yields the protein CSAPVGLINEKLFF. This rearrangement joins TRBV20-1 to TRBJ1-4; a possible D gene is TRBD1 (5 bases). CDR1 and CDR2 (germline): DFQATT, SNEGSKA (reference sequence). Trimming took 6 bases from V and 4 from J, leaving 15 bases between them. The length of the CDR3 is 14 residues.

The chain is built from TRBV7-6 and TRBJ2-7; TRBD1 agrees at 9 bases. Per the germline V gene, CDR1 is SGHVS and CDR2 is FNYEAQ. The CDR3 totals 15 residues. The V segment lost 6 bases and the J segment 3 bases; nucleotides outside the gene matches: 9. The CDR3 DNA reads TGTGCCAGCAGTGAACAGGGGGCAATTAACTACGAGCAGTACTTC. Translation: CASSEQGAINYEQYF. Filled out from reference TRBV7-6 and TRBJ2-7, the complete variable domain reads GAGVSQSPRYKVTKRGQDVALRCDPISGHVSLYWYRQALGQGPEFLTYFNYEAQQDKSGLPNDRFSAERPEGSISTLTIQRTEQRDSAMYRCASSEQGAINYEQYFGPGTRLTVT.

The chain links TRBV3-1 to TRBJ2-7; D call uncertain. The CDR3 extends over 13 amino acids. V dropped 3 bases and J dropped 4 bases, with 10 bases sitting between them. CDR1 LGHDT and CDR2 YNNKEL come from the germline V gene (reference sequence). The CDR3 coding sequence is TGTGCCAGCAGCCAGGGCTCCAAATACGAGCAGTACTTC. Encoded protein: CASSQGSKYEQYF.

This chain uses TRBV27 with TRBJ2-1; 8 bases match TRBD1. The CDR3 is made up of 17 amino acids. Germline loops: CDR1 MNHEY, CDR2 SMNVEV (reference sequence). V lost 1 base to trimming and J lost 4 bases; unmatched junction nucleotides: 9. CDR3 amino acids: CASSLFWGQGAYNEQFF. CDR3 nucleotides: TGTGCCAGCAGTTTATTTTGGGGGCAGGGGGCGTACAATGAGCAGTTCTTC.

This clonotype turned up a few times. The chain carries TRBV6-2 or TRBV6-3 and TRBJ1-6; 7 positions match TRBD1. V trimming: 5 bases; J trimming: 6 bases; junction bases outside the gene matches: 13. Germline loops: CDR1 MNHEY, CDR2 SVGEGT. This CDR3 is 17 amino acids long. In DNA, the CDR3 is TGTGCCAGCAGTATTGACCCACTGACAGGGACTAATTCACCCCTCCACTTT. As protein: CASSIDPLTGTNSPLHF.

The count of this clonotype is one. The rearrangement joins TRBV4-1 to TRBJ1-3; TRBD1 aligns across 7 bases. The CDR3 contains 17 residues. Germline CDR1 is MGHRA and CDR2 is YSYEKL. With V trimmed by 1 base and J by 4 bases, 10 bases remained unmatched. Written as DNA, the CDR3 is TGCGCCAGCAGCCAAGGCGAGGCCAGGGGGAAAGGAAACACCATATATTTT. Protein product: CASSQGEARGKGNTIYF.

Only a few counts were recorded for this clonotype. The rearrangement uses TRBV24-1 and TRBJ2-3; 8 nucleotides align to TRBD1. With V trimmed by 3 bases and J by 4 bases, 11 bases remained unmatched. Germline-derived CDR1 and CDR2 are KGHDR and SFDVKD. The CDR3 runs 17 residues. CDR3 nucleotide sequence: TGTGCCACCAGTGATAGCCCCGGGGCAGGGGGCGCAGATACGCAGTATTTT. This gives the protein CATSDSPGAGGADTQYF.

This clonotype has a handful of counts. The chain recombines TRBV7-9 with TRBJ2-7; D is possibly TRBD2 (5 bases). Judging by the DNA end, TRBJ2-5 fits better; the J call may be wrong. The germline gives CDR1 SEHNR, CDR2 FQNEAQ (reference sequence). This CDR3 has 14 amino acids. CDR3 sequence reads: CASRRSASQETQYF. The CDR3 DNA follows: TGTGCCAGCAGACGTAGCGCCAGCCAAGAGACCCAGTACTTC.

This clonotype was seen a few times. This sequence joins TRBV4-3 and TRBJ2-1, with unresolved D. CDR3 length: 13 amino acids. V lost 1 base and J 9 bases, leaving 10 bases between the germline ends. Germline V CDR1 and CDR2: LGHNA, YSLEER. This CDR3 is CASSQVTAGEQFF. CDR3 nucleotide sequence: TGCGCCAGCAGCCAAGTCACAGCCGGTGAGCAGTTCTTC.

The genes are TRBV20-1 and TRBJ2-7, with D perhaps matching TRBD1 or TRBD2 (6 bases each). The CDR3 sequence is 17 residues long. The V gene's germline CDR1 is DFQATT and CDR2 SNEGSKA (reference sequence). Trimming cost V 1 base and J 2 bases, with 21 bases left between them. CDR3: CSARGAMRGAGAYEQYF. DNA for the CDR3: TGCAGTGCTAGAGGGGCCATGAGGGGGGCAGGGGCCTACGAGCAGTACTTC.

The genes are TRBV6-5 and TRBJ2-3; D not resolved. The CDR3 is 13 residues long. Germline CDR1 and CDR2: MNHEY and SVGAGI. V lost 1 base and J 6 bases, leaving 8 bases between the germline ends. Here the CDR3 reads CASSYFAGDTQYF. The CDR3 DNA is TGTGCCAGCAGTTACTTTGCCGGGGATACGCAGTATTTT.

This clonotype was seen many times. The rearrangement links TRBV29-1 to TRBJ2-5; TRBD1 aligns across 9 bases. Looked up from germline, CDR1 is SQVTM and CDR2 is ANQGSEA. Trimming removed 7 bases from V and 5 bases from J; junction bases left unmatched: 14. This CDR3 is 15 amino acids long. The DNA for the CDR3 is TGCAGCGCCGACCCTAAGTGGACAGGGGCCGAGACCCAGTACTTC. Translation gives CSADPKWTGAETQYF. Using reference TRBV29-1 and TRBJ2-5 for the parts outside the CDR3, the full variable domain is SAVISQKPSRDICQRGTSLTIQCQVDSQVTMMFWYRQQPGQSLTLIATANQGSEATYESGFVIDKFPISRPNLTFSTLTVSNMSPEDSSIYLCSADPKWTGAETQYFGPGTRLLVL.

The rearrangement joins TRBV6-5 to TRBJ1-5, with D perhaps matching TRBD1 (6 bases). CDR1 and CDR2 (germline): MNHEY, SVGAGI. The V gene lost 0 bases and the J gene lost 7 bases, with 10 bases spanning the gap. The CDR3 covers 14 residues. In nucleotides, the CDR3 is TGTGCCAGCAGTTACTCGTCAGGGGCCCAGCCCCAGCATTTT. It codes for CASSYSSGAQPQHF.

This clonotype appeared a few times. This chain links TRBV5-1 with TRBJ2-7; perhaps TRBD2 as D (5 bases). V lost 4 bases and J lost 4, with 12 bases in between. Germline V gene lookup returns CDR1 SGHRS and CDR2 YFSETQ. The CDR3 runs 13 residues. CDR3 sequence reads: CASSAYRGYEQYF. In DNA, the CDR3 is TGCGCCAGCAGCGCGTATCGGGGTTACGAGCAGTACTTC. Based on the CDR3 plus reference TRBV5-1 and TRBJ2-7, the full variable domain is KAGVTQTPRYLIKTRGQQVTLSCSPISGHRSVSWYQQTPGQGLQFLFEYFSETQRNKGNFPGRFSGRQFSNSRSEMNVSTLELGDSALYLCASSAYRGYEQYFGPGTRLTVT.

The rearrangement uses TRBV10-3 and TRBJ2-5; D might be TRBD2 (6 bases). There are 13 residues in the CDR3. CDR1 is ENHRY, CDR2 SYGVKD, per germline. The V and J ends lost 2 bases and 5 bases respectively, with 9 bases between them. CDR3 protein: CAISEAGMETQYF. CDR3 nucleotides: TGTGCCATCAGTGAGGCGGGGATGGAGACCCAGTACTTC.

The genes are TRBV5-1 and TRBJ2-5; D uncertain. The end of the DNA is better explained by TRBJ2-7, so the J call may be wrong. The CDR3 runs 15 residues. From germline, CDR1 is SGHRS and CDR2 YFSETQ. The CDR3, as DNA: TGCGCCAGCAGCTCCCCACGCCCCGATACCTACGAGCAGTACTTC. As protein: CASSSPRPDTYEQYF.

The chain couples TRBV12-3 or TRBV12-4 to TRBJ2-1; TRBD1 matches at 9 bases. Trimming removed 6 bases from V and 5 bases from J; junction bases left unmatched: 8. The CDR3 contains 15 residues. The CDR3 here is CASSRTGGAHNEQFF. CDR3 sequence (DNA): TGTGCCAGCAGCCGCACAGGGGGCGCCCACAATGAGCAGTTCTTC.

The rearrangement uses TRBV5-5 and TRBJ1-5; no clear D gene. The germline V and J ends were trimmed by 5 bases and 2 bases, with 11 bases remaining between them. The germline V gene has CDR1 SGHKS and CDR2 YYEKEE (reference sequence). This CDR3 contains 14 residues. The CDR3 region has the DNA TGTGCCAGCAGTCAACAGCTTGGCAATCAGCCCCAGCATTTT. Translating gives CASSQQLGNQPQHF.

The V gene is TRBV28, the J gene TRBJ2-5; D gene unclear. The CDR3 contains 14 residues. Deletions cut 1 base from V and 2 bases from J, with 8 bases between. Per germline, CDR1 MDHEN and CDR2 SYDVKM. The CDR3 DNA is TGTGCCAGCAGTTTATCTGCATTACAAGAGACCCAGTACTTC. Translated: CASSLSALQETQYF. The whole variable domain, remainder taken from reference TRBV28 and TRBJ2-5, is DVKVTQSSRYLVKRTGEKVFLECVQDMDHENMFWYRQDPGLGLRLIYFSYDVKMKEKGDIPEGYSVSREKKERFSLILESASTNQTSMYLCASSLSALQETQYFGPGTRLLVL.

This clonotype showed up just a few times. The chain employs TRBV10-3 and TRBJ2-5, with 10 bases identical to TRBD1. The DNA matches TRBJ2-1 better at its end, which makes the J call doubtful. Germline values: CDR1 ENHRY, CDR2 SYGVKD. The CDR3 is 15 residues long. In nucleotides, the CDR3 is TGTGCCATCAGCGGCGGGGACAGGGGAGGCAATGAGCAGTTCTTC. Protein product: CAISGGDRGGNEQFF.

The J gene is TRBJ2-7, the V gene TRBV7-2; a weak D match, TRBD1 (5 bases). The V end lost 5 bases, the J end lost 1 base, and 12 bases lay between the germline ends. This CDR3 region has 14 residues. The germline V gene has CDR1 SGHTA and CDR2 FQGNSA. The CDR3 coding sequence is TGTGCCAGCAGCCAGACAGTGCGTTCCTACGAGCAGTACTTC. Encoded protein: CASSQTVRSYEQYF.

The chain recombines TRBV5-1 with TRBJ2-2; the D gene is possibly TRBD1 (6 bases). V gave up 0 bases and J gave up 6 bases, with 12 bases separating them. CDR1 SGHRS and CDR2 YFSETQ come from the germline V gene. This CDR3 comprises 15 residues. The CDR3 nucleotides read TGCGCCAGCAGCTTGGCCAACAGGGACGCCGGGGAGCTGTTTTTT. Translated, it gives CASSLANRDAGELFF.

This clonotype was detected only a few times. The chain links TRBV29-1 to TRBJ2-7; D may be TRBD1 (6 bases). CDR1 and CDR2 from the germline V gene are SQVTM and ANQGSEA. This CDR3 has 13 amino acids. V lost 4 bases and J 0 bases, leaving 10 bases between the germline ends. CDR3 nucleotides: TGCAGCGTTGGGCAGGGGCCCTCCTACGAGCAGTACTTC. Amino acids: CSVGQGPSYEQYF.

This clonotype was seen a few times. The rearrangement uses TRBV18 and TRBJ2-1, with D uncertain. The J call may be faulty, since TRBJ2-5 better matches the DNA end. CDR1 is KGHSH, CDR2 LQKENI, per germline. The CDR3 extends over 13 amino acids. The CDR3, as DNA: TGTGCCAGCTCACGGAACGGTCAAGAGACCCAGTACTTC. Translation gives CASSRNGQETQYF.

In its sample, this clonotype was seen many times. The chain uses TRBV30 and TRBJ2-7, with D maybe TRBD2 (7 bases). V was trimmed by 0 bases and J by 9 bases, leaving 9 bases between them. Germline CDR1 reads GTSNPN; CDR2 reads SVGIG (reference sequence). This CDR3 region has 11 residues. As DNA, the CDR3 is TGTGCCTGGAGTGTAAGGGGGGGGCAGTACTTC. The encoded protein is CAWSVRGGQYF.